Each of the 17 T cell receptor beta chains below was sequenced from the same sample in a study of T cells in Graves' hyperthyroidism and ophthalmopathy. Amplification of TCR beta CDR3 regions used RNA as the template. First-round RT-PCR with HTBI primers amplified the TCR CDR3 region. MiXCR, run by TCRdb on the multiplex PCR reads, gives a single entry per CDR3 protein. The table lists over 350,000 distinct CDR3 sequences, 18% of them singletons. Sequencing used blood. These receptors came from a man in his late teens or twenties with Graves' ophthalmopathy.

This clonotype was seen only a few times. V and J are TRBV27 and TRBJ2-5; D gene uncertain. This CDR3 is built from 10 residues. Trimming stripped 9 bases from V and 2 bases from J, with 4 bases between. Germline assignment: CDR1 MNHEY and CDR2 SMNVEV (reference sequence). The CDR3 region has the DNA TGTGCCAGTTTGCAAGAGACCCAGTACTTC. Protein product: CASLQETQYF.

This clonotype came up many times. This chain links TRBV20-1 with TRBJ2-7; 9 bases are a match to TRBD1. The junction had 10 bases not matched to a gene; V was cut back by 4 bases and J by 3 bases. CDR3 length: 15 amino acids. CDR1 DFQATT and CDR2 SNEGSKA come from the germline V gene (reference sequence). The CDR3 DNA reads as TGCAGTGCTACACTGGGACAGGGACTGATCTACGAGCAGTACTTC. It codes for CSATLGQGLIYEQYF.

A remark on this clonotype: With a much larger clone just one base away, this may be a read error. In DNA form, the CDR3 reads TGCGCCAGCAGCCAGACCGGGGGGCATGAGCAGTACTTC. Protein product: CASSQTGGHEQYF. The V and J genes are TRBV4-1 and TRBJ2-7, with D possibly being TRBD2 (7 bases). V shed 3 bases and J shed 7 bases, with 13 bases lying between them. The CDR3 runs 13 residues. Germline lookup yields CDR1 MGHRA and CDR2 YSYEKL.

The sample holds a few counts of this clonotype. V and J are TRBV7-9 and TRBJ1-1; possible D gene TRBD1, 6 bases. The CDR3 totals 15 residues. CDR1 is SEHNR, CDR2 FQNEAQ, per germline (reference sequence). V gave up 4 bases and J gave up 8 bases, with 20 bases separating them. The CDR3 nucleotides read TGTGCCAGCAGCTCTACCAACGAACGAGGGGGAGAAGCTTTCTTT. Translated, it gives CASSSTNERGGEAFF.

This clonotype showed up many times. The V and J genes are TRBV3-1 and TRBJ1-6; D is unresolved. Trimming shortened V by 2 bases and J by 7 bases, and 15 bases separated the two germline ends. This CDR3 contains 16 residues. Germline CDR1 and CDR2: LGHDT and YNNKEL (reference sequence). DNA of the CDR3: TGTGCCAGCAGCCAACTCTCCCCTACAGAGAATTCACCCCTCCACTTT. Its protein is CASSQLSPTENSPLHF.

In its sample, this clonotype was seen a few times. The genes are TRBV6-1 and TRBJ1-6; weak D call: TRBD1 (6 bases). The V gene lost 7 bases and the J gene lost 4 bases, with 14 bases spanning the gap. Germline lookup yields CDR1 MNHNS and CDR2 SASEGT. The CDR3 covers 15 residues. The CDR3 bases are TGTGCCAGCACCCCTAGGACAGCTTATAATTCACCCCTCCACTTT. Its protein product is CASTPRTAYNSPLHF.

This rearrangement joins TRBV6-2 or TRBV6-3 to TRBJ1-1; unclear D gene. V lost 2 bases to trimming and J lost 6 bases, with 7 bases between them. The CDR3 covers 12 residues. Germline CDR1 reads MNHEY; CDR2 reads SVGEGT. The chain's CDR3 is CASSYPGAEAFF. The CDR3 DNA sequence: TGTGCCAGCAGTTACCCCGGCGCTGAAGCTTTCTTT.

CDR3 in DNA: TGTGCCAGCTCACCACCTACCGTCGCGCGGACGACAGATACGCAGTATTTT. This codes for CASSPPTVARTTDTQYF. The chain couples TRBV18 to TRBJ2-3; unclear D gene. The CDR3 sequence is 17 residues long. V dropped 0 bases and J dropped 3 bases, with 16 bases sitting between them. In germline, CDR1 is KGHSH, CDR2 LQKENI.

This clonotype has at least ten counts. This chain joins TRBV12-3 or TRBV12-4 and TRBJ1-3; maybe TRBD1 (6 bases). V was clipped by 6 bases and J by 4 bases, with 16 bases between them. This CDR3 contains 15 residues. The DNA of the CDR3 is TGTGCCAGCAGCATTCCACAGGGACACGGAAACACCATATATTTT. Protein: CASSIPQGHGNTIYF.

The CDR3: CASLGTSTEAFF. In DNA, the CDR3 is TGTGCCAGTCTCGGGACATCCACTGAAGCTTTCTTT. This rearrangement joins TRBV19 to TRBJ1-1, with D tentatively TRBD1 (6 bases). The CDR3 extends over 12 amino acids. Germline V gene lookup returns CDR1 LNHDA and CDR2 SQIVND (reference sequence). V was shortened by 8 bases and J by 4 bases, with 11 bases between the two germline ends.

The chain recombines TRBV27 with TRBJ1-1; D is perhaps TRBD1 (6 bases). CDR1 and CDR2 (germline): MNHEY, SMNVEV (reference sequence). The V end was cut by 2 bases, the J end by 1 base, with 14 bases between. CDR3 length: 16 residues. The CDR3 here is CASSLVGGRRNTEAFF. The CDR3 coding sequence is TGTGCCAGCAGTTTAGTGGGGGGGCGTCGGAACACTGAAGCTTTCTTT.

The gene calls are TRBV6-2 or TRBV6-3 and TRBJ1-3; the D gene is possibly TRBD1 (6 bases). The V gene lost 5 bases and the J gene lost 4 bases, with 18 bases spanning the gap. CDR1 is MNHEY, CDR2 SVGEGT, per germline. The CDR3 is made up of 16 amino acids. CDR3 coding DNA: TGTGCCAGCAGTGTGGGGGGCGCTGGCTCCGGAAACACCATATATTTT. Amino acids: CASSVGGAGSGNTIYF.

At least ten counts were recorded for this clonotype. This rearrangement joins TRBV12-3 or TRBV12-4 to TRBJ2-7, with 10 bases identical to TRBD2. This CDR3 contains 16 residues. J was trimmed by 7 bases and V by 6 bases; bases with no gene match: 15. CDR3 sequence: CASRKSGGAGRGEQYF. CDR3 DNA sequence: TGTGCCAGCAGGAAGAGCGGGGGGGCCGGTAGAGGAGAGCAGTACTTC.

The chain links TRBV11-2 to TRBJ2-7; 9 nucleotides align to TRBD1. Looked up from germline, CDR1 is SGHAT and CDR2 is FQNNGV. The V and J ends lost 4 bases and 6 bases, in that order; junction bases with no gene match: 10. The CDR3 sequence is 15 residues long. CDR3 in DNA: TGTGCCAGCAGCTCAACGTGGACAGGGGTGGGCGAGCAGTACTTC. Translated, it gives CASSSTWTGVGEQYF.

The genes are TRBV25-1 and TRBJ1-6; D is perhaps TRBD1 (5 bases). V lost 4 bases and J lost 8, with 12 bases in between. The CDR3 is 14 residues long. Per the germline V gene, CDR1 is MGHDK and CDR2 is SYGVNS. For the CDR3, the DNA is TGTGCCAGCAGTGTGGGGGTCACTCATTCACCCCTCCACTTT. Its protein product is CASSVGVTHSPLHF.

The chain couples TRBV12-3 or TRBV12-4 to TRBJ1-2; D gene ambiguous. CDR3 size: 14 residues. V was trimmed by 2 bases and J by 3 bases, leaving 10 bases between them. The DNA for the CDR3 is TGTGCCAGCAGTTTAAGAGGGAAGTACTATGGCTACACCTTC. Residues: CASSLRGKYYGYTF.

This clonotype was observed at least ten times. V is TRBV28 and J is TRBJ2-7; 9 bases are shared with TRBD1. With V trimmed by 6 bases and J by 0 bases, 6 bases remained unmatched. Germline V lookup: CDR1 MDHEN, CDR2 SYDVKM. The CDR3 loop spans 15 amino acids. DNA for the CDR3: TGTGCCAGCAGGTCGACAGGGGGGGGCTCCTACGAGCAGTACTTC. Translated: CASRSTGGGSYEQYF. Filled out from reference TRBV28 and TRBJ2-7, the complete variable domain reads DVKVTQSSRYLVKRTGEKVFLECVQDMDHENMFWYRQDPGLGLRLIYFSYDVKMKEKGDIPEGYSVSREKKERFSLILESASTNQTSMYLCASRSTGGGSYEQYFGPGTRLTVT.